This T cell receptor beta chain originates from a study of CD4 T cells in relation to SARS-CoV-2 and coronaviruses. Study at large: Patient ages ranged from roughly 20 to 80, median 38. General study points: No donor gave both pre-pandemic and post-infection samples. Monoreactive clones expanded significantly more to SARS-CoV-2 than crossreactive clones did.

TCRdb's copy holds only in-frame clones and misses some; the assay was immunoSEQ multiplex PCR. The sample contains about 54,000 clones, under 95% of which appear only once. V was clipped by 5 bases and J by 5 bases, with 19 bases between them. This CDR3 has 15 amino acids. Germline loops: CDR1 MDHEN, CDR2 SYDVKM. Worth noting for this clone: Its antigen is as yet unknown.

The sample comprised naive CD4+ T cells from PBMCs. Described subset: naive CD4+ T cells isolated by negative enrichment. The receptor comes from an adult with COVID-19. The chain carries TRBV28 and TRBJ2-7; a weak D match, TRBD2 (6 bases). The CDR3 nucleotides read TGTGCCAGCAGTCCCAAAATCCGGGAGCCCCACGAGCAGTACTTC. Its protein product is CASSPKIREPHEQYF.